The 19 T cell receptor beta chains listed next were all sequenced from one sample in a study of Tregs in tolerant kidney transplant recipients. These receptors have no identified antigens. TCRdb's table, derived via immunoSEQ multiplex PCR, lists solely in-frame clones and lacks some. The sample lists about 44,000 clones, about 95% occurring once. Source material: Tregs from blood cultured with allogeneic cells. The receptors were sampled from a human donor in good health.

J is TRBJ2-6 and V is TRBV19; the D is unclear. CDR3 size: 17 residues. V was shortened by 7 bases and J by 0 bases, with 16 bases between the two germline ends. From germline, CDR1 is LNHDA and CDR2 SQIVND (reference sequence). CDR3 DNA: TGTGCCAGTAATACGTGGGGTCGCCTCTCTGGGGCCAACGTCCTGACTTTC. Encoded protein: CASNTWGRLSGANVLTF.

The chain recombines TRBV11-2 with TRBJ2-1, with TRBD1 matching 8 bases. CDR1 and CDR2 (germline): SGHAT, FQNNGV. V trimming: 9 bases; J trimming: 4 bases; junction bases outside the gene matches: 11. The CDR3 runs to 15 residues. This chain's CDR3 is CASSPQGARYNEQFF. DNA for the CDR3: TGTGCCAGTAGCCCCCAGGGGGCGAGGTACAATGAGCAGTTCTTC.

The chain uses TRBV28 and TRBJ1-1; 7 nucleotides agree with TRBD1. The CDR3 covers 15 residues. CDR1 and CDR2 from the germline V gene are MDHEN and SYDVKM. The ends lost 6 bases at V and 1 base at J; junction bases unmatched: 8. CDR3 nucleotides: TGTGCCAGCAGACCGGGGGGACAGCAGAACACTGAAGCTTTCTTT. Protein product: CASRPGGQQNTEAFF.

The chain uses TRBV6-5 and TRBJ2-7; perhaps TRBD2 as D (5 bases). Trimming took 4 bases from V and 3 from J, leaving 13 bases between them. The germline gives CDR1 MNHEY, CDR2 SVGAGI. CDR3 length: 14 residues. CDR3 DNA: TGTGCCAGCAGTTTACAGCCCCGGGGCTACGAGCAGTACTTC. It encodes CASSLQPRGYEQYF.

This chain connects TRBV9 to TRBJ2-3; weak D call: TRBD2 (6 bases). The CDR3 runs 15 residues. Germline CDR1 and CDR2: SGDLS and YYNGEE. Between the trimmed V and J ends, which lost 0 bases and 0 bases, there was a span of 8 bases. CDR3 amino acids: CASSVVSGSTDTQYF. Here the CDR3 DNA reads TGTGCCAGCAGCGTAGTTAGCGGAAGCACAGATACGCAGTATTTT.

The chain employs TRBV7-2 and TRBJ2-5, with 9 bases aligning to TRBD2. The V gene end was trimmed by 3 bases and the J gene end by 5 bases; junction bases not matched to a gene: 7. There are 15 residues in the CDR3. Germline V lookup: CDR1 SGHTA, CDR2 FQGNSA. The CDR3 reads CASSFLSGREETQYF. CDR3 DNA: TGTGCCAGCAGCTTTCTTAGCGGGAGAGAGGAGACCCAGTACTTC. The full variable domain, rest sourced from reference TRBV7-2 and TRBJ2-5, is GAGVSQSPSNKVTEKGKDVELRCDPISGHTALYWYRQSLGQGLEFLIYFQGNSAPDKSGLPSDRFSAERTGGSVSTLTIQRTQQEDSAVYLCASSFLSGREETQYFGPGTRLLVL.

This rearrangement joins TRBV6-5 to TRBJ2-5, with D possibly being TRBD2 (6 bases). The CDR3 loop spans 14 amino acids. The V gene lost 1 base and the J gene lost 3 bases, with 9 bases spanning the gap. Germline values: CDR1 MNHEY, CDR2 SVGAGI. In nucleotides, the CDR3 is TGTGCCAGCAGTTACTGGGGGACTGAAGAGACCCAGTACTTC. Translation: CASSYWGTEETQYF.

The rearrangement uses TRBV30 and TRBJ2-5; 10 bases line up with TRBD2. This CDR3 spans 16 amino acids. V was clipped by 3 bases and J by 1 base; unmatched bases: 8. Germline loops: CDR1 GTSNPN, CDR2 SVGIG (reference sequence). The CDR3 is CAWSPGVAGGQETQYF. The CDR3 DNA sequence: TGTGCCTGGAGCCCCGGGGTAGCGGGGGGCCAAGAGACCCAGTACTTC. The complete variable domain, with remaining parts taken from reference TRBV30 and TRBJ2-5, reads SQTIHQWPATLVQPVGSPLSLECTVEGTSNPNLYWYRQAAGRGLQLLFYSVGIGQISSEVPQNLSASRPQDRQFILSSKKLLLSDSGFYLCAWSPGVAGGQETQYFGPGTRLLVL.

The chain links TRBV7-9 to TRBJ2-5, with D maybe TRBD1 (6 bases). The V and J ends lost 3 bases and 5 bases respectively, with 10 bases between them. The germline V gene encodes CDR1 SEHNR and CDR2 FQNEAQ (reference sequence). This CDR3 is built from 13 residues. This CDR3 is CASSFAGAETQYF. CDR3 nucleotide sequence: TGTGCCAGCAGCTTTGCAGGGGCGGAGACCCAGTACTTC.

The chain carries TRBV19 and TRBJ2-1, with 12 bases aligning to TRBD2. This CDR3 is 15 amino acids long. Germline loops: CDR1 LNHDA, CDR2 SQIVND (reference sequence). After removal of 7 bases from V and 0 bases from J, the junction contained 1 base not matched to a gene. DNA for the CDR3: TGTGCCAGTATGACTAGCGGGAGCTCCTACAATGAGCAGTTCTTC. Protein product: CASMTSGSSYNEQFF.

J is TRBJ2-3 and V is TRBV9; TRBD2 matches 15 bases. V was clipped by 0 bases and J by 1 base; unmatched bases: 6. Looked up from germline, CDR1 is SGDLS and CDR2 is YYNGEE. The CDR3 contains 19 residues. The chain's CDR3 is CASSVAYGTSGRRTDTQYF. The CDR3, as DNA: TGTGCCAGCAGCGTAGCGTACGGGACTAGCGGGAGGCGCACAGATACGCAGTATTTT.

The chain links TRBV19 to TRBJ1-1, with D perhaps matching TRBD1 (5 bases). The ends were cut back, 6 bases at V and 1 base at J, with 6 bases in the middle. This CDR3 is built from 12 residues. CDR1 is LNHDA and CDR2 is SQIVND in the germline V gene (reference sequence). CDR3 nucleotides: TGTGCCAGTAGGGACACGAACACTGAAGCTTTCTTT. This gives the protein CASRDTNTEAFF. Full variable domain (rest looked up from reference TRBV19 and TRBJ1-1): DGGITQSPKYLFRKEGQNVTLSCEQNLNHDAMYWYRQDPGQGLRLIYYSQIVNDFQKGDIAEGYSVSREKKESFPLTVTSAQKNPTAFYLCASRDTNTEAFFGQGTRLTVV.

The chain couples TRBV19 to TRBJ2-5; D is perhaps TRBD1 (5 bases). CDR1 LNHDA and CDR2 SQIVND come from the germline V gene (reference sequence). This CDR3 has 14 residues. V lost 5 bases and J lost 2, with 12 bases in between. The CDR3 is CASSPQQVQETQYF. CDR3 nucleotides: TGTGCCAGTAGTCCGCAACAGGTACAAGAGACCCAGTACTTC.

The chain uses TRBV5-8 and TRBJ1-4; the D gene is possibly TRBD1 (6 bases). CDR1 is SGHTS and CDR2 is YDEGEE in the germline V gene. Trimming stripped 1 base from V and 1 base from J, with 8 bases between. This CDR3 has 15 amino acids. CDR3 in amino acids: CASSLRGLTNEKLFF. The DNA for the CDR3 is TGTGCCAGCAGCTTGAGGGGGTTAACTAATGAAAAACTGTTTTTT.

This chain links TRBV15 with TRBJ1-2; 7 bases line up with TRBD1. The germline V gene encodes CDR1 LNHNV and CDR2 YYDKDF (reference sequence). This CDR3 region has 15 residues. V shed 5 bases, J shed 5 bases, and the junction held 11 bases outside the gene matches. CDR3 sequence reads: CATSGPTGNIYGYTF. The CDR3 nucleotides are TGTGCCACCAGCGGGCCGACAGGGAACATATATGGCTACACCTTC. The entire variable domain, with the rest obtained from reference TRBV15 and TRBJ1-2, is as follows: DAMVIQNPRYQVTQFGKPVTLSCSQTLNHNVMYWYQQKSSQAPKLLFHYYDKDFNNEADTPDNFQSRRPNTSFCFLDIRSPGLGDTAMYLCATSGPTGNIYGYTFGSGTRLTVV.

This rearrangement joins TRBV11-2 to TRBJ1-2; TRBD1 matches 7 bases. The J segment lost 8 bases and the V segment lost 6 bases, leaving 12 bases of the junction unmatched. The V gene's germline CDR1 is SGHAT and CDR2 FQNNGV. This CDR3 is built from 14 residues. The CDR3 coding sequence is TGTGCCAGCAGAGCCGACAGGGCATTGGGAGGCTACACCTTC. Translating it yields CASRADRALGGYTF.

The CDR3 is CASSVASPSGDGLWGQFF. The CDR3 DNA is TGTGCCAGCAGCGTAGCTTCCCCTAGCGGGGACGGCCTTTGGGGGCAGTTCTTC. The J gene is TRBJ2-1, the V gene TRBV9; the match to TRBD2 covers 9 bases. V lost 0 bases and J lost 12; bases outside the gene matches: 19. The germline V gene has CDR1 SGDLS and CDR2 YYNGEE. CDR3 length: 18 residues. The full variable domain, with the rest looked up from reference TRBV9 and TRBJ2-1, is DSGVTQTPKHLITATGQRVTLRCSPRSGDLSVYWYQQSLDQGLQFLIQYYNGEERAKGNILERFSAQQFPDLHSELNLSSLELGDSALYFCASSVASPSGDGLWGQFFGPGTRLTVL.

The chain is built from TRBV18 and TRBJ1-1; tentatively, D is TRBD1 (6 bases). This CDR3 comprises 14 residues. Trimming cost V 5 bases and J 3 bases, with 13 bases left between them. CDR1 KGHSH and CDR2 LQKENI come from the germline V gene. CDR3 nucleotide sequence: TGTGCCAGCTCATCTCGGACAGTTGACACTGAAGCTTTCTTT. Amino acid sequence: CASSSRTVDTEAFF.

The chain's CDR3 is CASSLSYSVYEQYF. CDR3 nucleotides: TGTGCCAGCAGCTTATCCTATTCGGTCTACGAGCAGTACTTC. The chain carries TRBV11-2 and TRBJ2-7; D unresolved. Germline CDR1 SGHAT, CDR2 FQNNGV. The length of the CDR3 is 14 residues. Trimming took 2 bases from V and 3 from J, leaving 11 bases between them.